This T cell receptor (beta chain) was documented in a study of shared clonotypes between healthy human individuals. Across the whole study: Serving as donors were two women and three men, whose ages spanned 18 to 49.

Each sorted subset replicate got 200 ng genomic DNA, roughly 27,000 genomes. Clones were sequenced by immunoSEQ multiplex PCR, and TCRdb holds only the in-frame ones, with some missing. Altogether 1.6 million or so clones are present, roughly 98.5% being singletons, with the ten largest covering 0.36%. Whole-study results and caveats: Genetic and exposure-history diversity was limited by the few donors.

Germline CDR1 SGHRS, CDR2 YFSETQ. The junction had 7 bases not matched to a gene; V was cut back by 2 bases and J by 1 base. This CDR3 has 16 amino acids. Points on this clone: The target antigen is unknown.

J is TRBJ2-3 and V is TRBV5-1, with 7 bases aligning to TRBD1. This sequence originates from a man in his thirties or forties in good health. The specimen sequenced was naive CD4+ T cells sorted from blood. Subset in this sample: CD45RA+ positively selected. CDR3 in DNA: TGCGCCAGCAGCTTCTTCTCGACAGGGCGCACAGATACGCAGTATTTT. This codes for CASSFFSTGRTDTQYF.